Following are 32 T cell receptor beta chains from one sample sequenced in a study of cytomegalovirus exposure and HLA in healthy donors. Vbeta (60) and Jbeta (13) primers were used in the PCR. Assay used: immunoSEQ multiplex PCR; TCRdb lists only in-frame clones, some missing. The data hold fewer than 150,000 clones, with approximately 83% observed a single time. Source material: PBMCs. All receptors come from a man in his forties or fifties in good health and CMV-seropositive.

The chain combines TRBV19 with TRBJ1-5, with D unclear. Trimming removed 5 bases at V and 9 bases at J, with 11 bases between. The V gene's germline CDR1 is LNHDA and CDR2 SQIVND (reference sequence). CDR3 size: 12 residues. This chain's CDR3 is CASSLAAGPQHF. The CDR3 DNA sequence: TGTGCCAGTAGTCTAGCGGCAGGGCCCCAGCATTTT.

This clone was detected a few times. The V gene is TRBV7-9, the J gene TRBJ2-3; D call uncertain. V lost 2 bases to trimming and J lost 9 bases, with 6 bases between them. The CDR3 consists of 11 residues. In germline, CDR1 is SEHNR, CDR2 FQNEAQ (reference sequence). This CDR3 is CASSLLETQYF. The CDR3 coding sequence is TGTGCCAGCAGCTTACTAGAGACGCAGTATTTT.

This clone was detected only once. The J gene is TRBJ1-6, the V gene TRBV5-5; 10 bases map to TRBD1. This CDR3 spans 15 amino acids. J gave up 7 bases and V 4 bases, and 5 bases lay outside the gene matches. Germline assignment: CDR1 SGHKS and CDR2 YYEKEE (reference sequence). For the CDR3, the DNA is TGTGCCAGCAGCGTGGGGACAGGGGAAAATTCACCCCTCCACTTT. Translated, it gives CASSVGTGENSPLHF.

The genes are TRBV14 and TRBJ2-7; D is possibly TRBD2 (5 bases). The length of the CDR3 is 15 residues. V lost 0 bases and J lost 4, with 13 bases in between. Germline V gene sequence: CDR1 SGHDN, CDR2 FVKESK. The chain's CDR3 is CASSQEASGNYEQYF. Here the CDR3 DNA reads TGTGCCAGCAGCCAAGAGGCAAGCGGCAATTACGAGCAGTACTTC.

The CDR3 reads CASTQGRENEAFF. In DNA, the CDR3 is TGTGCCAGCACCCAGGGGCGGGAGAATGAAGCTTTCTTT. This chain uses TRBV25-1 with TRBJ1-1, with a possible D match to TRBD1 (6 bases). This CDR3 spans 13 amino acids. Germline V gene sequence: CDR1 MGHDK, CDR2 SYGVNS. The V end lost 7 bases, the J end lost 7 bases, and 16 bases lay between the germline ends. Combining the CDR3 with reference TRBV25-1 and TRBJ1-1 gives the whole variable domain EADIYQTPRYLVIGTGKKITLECSQTMGHDKMYWYQQDPGMELHLIHYSYGVNSTEKGDLSSESTVSRIRTEHFPLTLESARPSHTSQYLCASTQGRENEAFFGQGTRLTVV.

This sequence joins TRBV5-1 and TRBJ1-2, with 9 bases lining up with TRBD1. This CDR3 contains 16 residues. The V segment lost 3 bases and the J segment 4 bases; nucleotides outside the gene matches: 10. Germline V CDR1 and CDR2: SGHRS, YFSETQ. CDR3 sequence (DNA): TGCGCCAGCAGCTGGAAAGGACAGGGGTGTTGCTATGGCTACACCTTC. This codes for CASSWKGQGCCYGYTF.

This chain joins TRBV7-9 and TRBJ1-1; no clear D. The CDR3 totals 12 residues. The V end was cut by 2 bases, the J end by 7 bases, with 8 bases between. CDR1 and CDR2 (germline): SEHNR, FQNEAQ (reference sequence). The CDR3 nucleotides are TGTGCCAGCAGCTTACAAGAGAGTGAAGCTTTCTTT. Translating gives CASSLQESEAFF.

The chain couples TRBV7-9 to TRBJ2-1; 9 bases match TRBD1. Germline CDR1 is SEHNR and CDR2 is FQNEAQ (reference sequence). The V gene end was trimmed by 5 bases and the J gene end by 6 bases; junction bases not matched to a gene: 5. The CDR3 is 14 amino acids. CDR3 region: CASSVDRGSNEQFF. CDR3 DNA sequence: TGTGCCAGCAGCGTTGACAGGGGGAGCAATGAGCAGTTCTTC.

The chain links TRBV14 to TRBJ2-5, with TRBD2 matching 8 bases. The CDR3 contains 16 residues. Trimming at V came to 0 bases and at J to 4 bases, leaving 7 bases not matched to a gene. Germline V gene sequence: CDR1 SGHDN, CDR2 FVKESK. This CDR3 is CASSQDYGRGLETQYF. The CDR3 DNA is TGTGCCAGCAGCCAAGATTACGGGAGGGGTTTAGAGACCCAGTACTTC.

The chain has TRBV10-3 and TRBJ1-2; no clear D. Germline V gives CDR1 ENHRY, CDR2 SYGVKD. Trimming took off 7 bases at V and 7 bases at J, with 19 bases between the two ends. The CDR3 extends over 14 amino acids. Written as DNA, the CDR3 is TGTGCCATCATGGCATCCCAGCTAGATGGTGGCTACACCTTC. Translating it yields CAIMASQLDGGYTF.

V is TRBV7-6 and J is TRBJ1-2, with 7 bases aligning to TRBD1. The CDR3 spans 13 residues. With 5 bases clipped from V and 5 bases from J, the junction kept 5 bases outside the gene matches. Germline V gives CDR1 SGHVS, CDR2 FNYEAQ. The CDR3 protein is CASSPGGRYGYTF. CDR3 coding DNA: TGTGCCAGCAGCCCAGGGGGGAGGTATGGCTACACCTTC. Using reference TRBV7-6 and TRBJ1-2 for the parts outside the CDR3, the full variable domain is GAGVSQSPRYKVTKRGQDVALRCDPISGHVSLYWYRQALGQGPEFLTYFNYEAQQDKSGLPNDRFSAERPEGSISTLTIQRTEQRDSAMYRCASSPGGRYGYTFGSGTRLTVV.

V is TRBV2 and J is TRBJ2-7; possibly TRBD2 for D (5 bases). Germline V gene data show CDR1 as SNHLY and CDR2 as FYNNEI. This CDR3 contains 16 residues. Between the trimmed V and J ends, which lost 7 bases and 2 bases, there was a span of 21 bases. Here the CDR3 DNA reads TGTGCCAGCAAGGTCGAGCCGGACTCCTTCGCCTACGAGCAGTACTTC. The encoded protein is CASKVEPDSFAYEQYF.

The gene calls are TRBV19 and TRBJ1-5; D not certain. V lost 5 bases, J lost 7 bases, and 21 bases lay in between. Germline lookup yields CDR1 LNHDA and CDR2 SQIVND (reference sequence). The CDR3 is made up of 16 amino acids. CDR3 in amino acids: CASSAQRAVGTQPQHF. The CDR3 DNA reads as TGTGCCAGTAGTGCCCAGAGGGCAGTTGGAACGCAGCCCCAGCATTTT.

The chain recombines TRBV9 with TRBJ2-3, with unresolved D. The V end lost 4 bases, the J end lost 9 bases, and 15 bases lay between the germline ends. The V gene's germline CDR1 is SGDLS and CDR2 YYNGEE. This CDR3 has 13 residues. CDR3 sequence (DNA): TGTGCCAGCAGCCCCCTGGGTCAGGCCACGCAGTATTTT. This gives the protein CASSPLGQATQYF.

The chain joins TRBV25-1 to TRBJ2-4; TRBD2 matches at 10 bases. There are 17 residues in the CDR3. The germline CDR1 and CDR2 sequences are MGHDK and SYGVNS. V was pared by 5 bases and J by 1 base, with 8 bases of the junction left unmatched. The CDR3 DNA reads as TGTGCCAGCAGTACTACAAGCGGGGGGGCCGCCAAAAACATTCAGTACTTC. Translating it yields CASSTTSGGAAKNIQYF. The whole variable domain, remainder taken from reference TRBV25-1 and TRBJ2-4, is EADIYQTPRYLVIGTGKKITLECSQTMGHDKMYWYQQDPGMELHLIHYSYGVNSTEKGDLSSESTVSRIRTEHFPLTLESARPSHTSQYLCASSTTSGGAAKNIQYFGAGTRLSVL.

The rearrangement joins TRBV11-3 to TRBJ2-3; tentatively, D is TRBD2 (5 bases). V was trimmed by 4 bases and J by 0 bases, leaving 14 bases between them. This CDR3 has 16 amino acids. Germline V gene sequence: CDR1 SGHNT, CDR2 YENEEA. This CDR3 is CASSSYLAESTDTQYF. The CDR3 DNA reads TGTGCCAGCAGCTCCTATCTAGCTGAAAGCACAGATACGCAGTATTTT.

The CDR3 loop is CASSPGPYEKLFF. For the CDR3, the DNA is TGTGCCAGCAGTCCAGGGCCCTATGAAAAACTGTTTTTT. This chain links TRBV6-1 with TRBJ1-4, with TRBD1 as a possible D gene (5 bases). CDR3 length: 13 residues. The germline CDR1 and CDR2 sequences are MNHNS and SASEGT. V lost 5 bases, J lost 6 bases, and 10 bases lay in between.

This clone was seen only once. The V call is TRBV27, the J call TRBJ2-3, with TRBD1 identical over 7 bases. The J segment lost 3 bases and the V segment lost 1 base, leaving 16 bases of the junction unmatched. CDR1 and CDR2 from the germline V gene are MNHEY and SMNVEV (reference sequence). There are 19 residues in the CDR3. The CDR3 loop is CASSLFPQRGGLGTDTQYF. The CDR3 DNA follows: TGTGCCAGCAGTTTATTTCCCCAAAGAGGGGGCCTTGGGACAGATACGCAGTATTTT.

This clone appeared a few times. V and J are TRBV4-1 and TRBJ1-2; the D is unclear. This CDR3 is built from 17 residues. V dropped 3 bases and J dropped 3 bases, with 20 bases sitting between them. Germline V gene data show CDR1 as MGHRA and CDR2 as YSYEKL. Here the CDR3 reads CASSQPWPGLEDYGYTF. The CDR3 coding sequence is TGCGCCAGCAGCCAGCCCTGGCCGGGGTTAGAAGACTATGGCTACACCTTC.

The chain employs TRBV5-5 and TRBJ2-2; 11 bases line up with TRBD1. CDR1 SGHKS and CDR2 YYEKEE come from the germline V gene (reference sequence). The CDR3 has 14 amino acids. J gave up 6 bases and V 4 bases, and 2 bases lay outside the gene matches. The CDR3 region is CASSQGQGAGELFF. As DNA, the CDR3 is TGTGCCAGCAGCCAGGGACAGGGGGCCGGGGAGCTGTTTTTT.

This chain connects TRBV6-5 to TRBJ1-5; D is possibly TRBD1 (5 bases). The V gene's germline CDR1 is MNHEY and CDR2 SVGAGI. V gave up 0 bases and J gave up 6 bases, with 12 bases separating them. CDR3 size: 15 residues. CDR3 coding DNA: TGTGCCAGCAGTTACTCGATTGGGGGGAGTCAGCCCCAGCATTTT. Translating gives CASSYSIGGSQPQHF.

This clone was detected only a few times. CDR3 sequence reads: CASSLAGSGEKLFF. The CDR3 nucleotides are TGTGCCAGCAGCTTGGCGGGCTCGGGGGAAAAACTGTTTTTT. V and J are TRBV7-9 and TRBJ1-4; no reliable D call. Germline values: CDR1 SEHNR, CDR2 FQNEAQ (reference sequence). The V end lost 3 bases, the J end lost 8 bases, and 13 bases lay between the germline ends. The CDR3 runs 14 residues.

V and J are TRBV28 and TRBJ2-1, with 10 bases aligning to TRBD2. V was pared by 7 bases and J by 3 bases, with 6 bases of the junction left unmatched. Germline V gene lookup returns CDR1 MDHEN and CDR2 SYDVKM. This CDR3 has 15 amino acids. The CDR3 spells CASNLAGGNYNEQFF. The DNA for the CDR3 is TGTGCCAGCAACTTAGCGGGGGGCAACTACAATGAGCAGTTCTTC.

With regard to this clone: Other nucleotide sequences in the sample specify the same CDR3. This rearrangement joins TRBV5-4 to TRBJ2-5; 11 nucleotides agree with TRBD2. There are 15 residues in the CDR3. Germline loops: CDR1 SGHNT, CDR2 YYREEE (reference sequence). Losses at the gene ends were 2 bases for V and 3 bases for J; bases not matched to a gene: 3. CDR3 sequence: CASSFSGGVKETQYF. The CDR3 DNA reads TGTGCCAGCAGCTTTAGCGGGGGGGTTAAAGAGACCCAGTACTTC.

The rearrangement links TRBV7-9 to TRBJ2-3; D is possibly TRBD2 (5 bases). The CDR3 extends over 12 amino acids. The germline CDR1 and CDR2 sequences are SEHNR and FQNEAQ (reference sequence). Trimming cost V 5 bases and J 11 bases, with 14 bases left between them. The CDR3 nucleotides are TGTGCCAGCAGCCTCAGTGGGGAGTTGCAGTATTTT. Protein: CASSLSGELQYF.

This clone showed up just a few times. V gene TRBV5-4 combines with J gene TRBJ2-1, with D maybe TRBD1 (6 bases). Looked up from germline, CDR1 is SGHNT and CDR2 is YYREEE (reference sequence). The V end lost 6 bases, the J end lost 0 bases, and 10 bases lay between the germline ends. This CDR3 region has 14 residues. DNA of the CDR3: TGTGCCAGCACCAGGACAGCCTCCTACAATGAGCAGTTCTTC. Translated: CASTRTASYNEQFF.

CDR3 loop: CAWSDGVGYGYTF. As DNA, the CDR3 is TGTGCCTGGAGTGACGGGGTAGGCTATGGCTACACCTTC. The chain joins TRBV30 to TRBJ1-2; D unresolved. CDR3 size: 13 residues. The V end was cut by 1 base, the J end by 4 bases, with 10 bases between. The germline gives CDR1 GTSNPN, CDR2 SVGIG (reference sequence).

The chain joins TRBV27 to TRBJ2-1; 9 bases fit TRBD2. The ends lost 3 bases at V and 1 base at J; junction bases unmatched: 4. The length of the CDR3 is 16 residues. Germline values: CDR1 MNHEY, CDR2 SMNVEV (reference sequence). In DNA, the CDR3 is TGTGCCAGCAGTTTGTCGGCGGGAGGGTCCTACAATGAGCAGTTCTTC. Translating it yields CASSLSAGGSYNEQFF.

This chain links TRBV5-6 with TRBJ1-5; TRBD1 matches at 10 bases. The V segment lost 4 bases and the J segment 5 bases; nucleotides outside the gene matches: 9. The length of the CDR3 is 16 residues. Germline V gives CDR1 SGHDT, CDR2 YYEEEE. The CDR3: CASSLKRTGGYQPQHF. The CDR3 DNA reads TGTGCCAGCAGCCTTAAGAGGACAGGGGGTTATCAGCCCCAGCATTTT.

The chain carries TRBV5-1 and TRBJ2-5; 11 nucleotides line up with TRBD2. This CDR3 contains 15 residues. The V gene's germline CDR1 is SGHRS and CDR2 YFSETQ. Trimming took 4 bases from V and 1 from J; bases not matched to a gene: 3. This CDR3 reads CASSQGLAAQETQYF. The CDR3 coding sequence is TGCGCCAGCAGCCAGGGACTAGCGGCCCAAGAGACCCAGTACTTC.

The rearrangement joins TRBV2 to TRBJ1-2; tentatively, D is TRBD1 (6 bases). The V end lost 6 bases, the J end lost 4 bases, and 12 bases lay between the germline ends. The CDR3 length is 13 residues. The germline V gene has CDR1 SNHLY and CDR2 FYNNEI. The CDR3 is CASRAGTIYGYTF. CDR3 in DNA: TGTGCCAGCAGGGCCGGGACAATCTATGGCTACACCTTC.

This rearrangement joins TRBV2 to TRBJ1-5; 8 nucleotides line up with TRBD1. The length of the CDR3 is 13 residues. CDR1 is SNHLY, CDR2 FYNNEI, per germline. The J segment lost 6 bases and the V segment lost 7 bases, leaving 5 bases of the junction unmatched. This CDR3 is CASKTGVSQPQHF. The CDR3 DNA sequence: TGTGCCAGCAAGACAGGGGTTAGTCAGCCCCAGCATTTT.